The 2 T cell receptor beta chains below all came from one sample that was sequenced in a study of blood T cells in healthy people across ages. Combining a sample-barcoded 5' primer with a J-beta primer mix, a second PCR ran for roughly 6 to 12 cycles. TCRdb recomputed calls from the 5' RACE reads with MiXCR, one row per CDR3 protein. The table lists 650,000 to 900,000 distinct CDR3 sequences, around two thirds of them singletons. Sequenced material: blood. These TCRs come from a man aged 25 to 40 in good health.

The chain has TRBV10-3 and TRBJ2-1, with a possible D match to TRBD2 (6 bases). The CDR3 is 15 residues long. The germline V gene has CDR1 ENHRY and CDR2 SYGVKD. Trimming took off 6 bases at V and 4 bases at J, with 16 bases between the two ends. The CDR3 coding sequence is TGTGCCATCAGAGCGTGGGGGGATGGTTACAATGAGCAGTTCTTC. Protein: CAIRAWGDGYNEQFF.

CDR3 sequence: CASSQRVEMIATNEKLFF. The DNA for the CDR3 is TGTGCCAGCAGCCAGAGGGTAGAGATGATTGCAACTAATGAAAAACTGTTTTTT. The V and J genes are TRBV4-2 and TRBJ1-4; D ambiguous. The germline V gene has CDR1 LGHNA and CDR2 YNFKEQ. This CDR3 is 18 amino acids long. V lost 3 bases, J lost 0 bases, and 17 bases lay in between.